The clone carrying this T cell receptor (beta chain) was picked up one time. The antigen is not known. The data were obtained in a study of shared clonotypes between healthy human individuals. Study overall: CD4 naive and memory got three plates each, CD8 naive two, CD8 memory one.

Terminally differentiated effector memory CD45RA+ cells were excluded from the naive CD8 cells, which were CD45RO-negative and positively selected for CCR7. Study-wide results and limits: Compared with memory subsets, naive subsets generally had larger estimated richness.

The repertoire was sequenced with immunoSEQ multiplex PCR; TCRdb's copy has only in-frame clones and lacks some. Of about 590,000 clones in the sample, nearly 97% were seen once. V was cut by 2 bases and J by 2 bases, with 9 bases left in between. CDR1 is SGHVS, CDR2 FQNEAQ, per germline. The CDR3 is made up of 14 amino acids. The sample taken for sequencing was naive CD8+ T cells sorted from blood. The receptor was isolated from a woman aged 30 to 39 in good health. The genes are TRBV7-8 and TRBJ2-5; D is unresolved. The CDR3 is CASSLNFGQETQYF. The CDR3 nucleotides are TGTGCCAGCAGCTTAAACTTTGGACAAGAGACCCAGTACTTC.